The 15 T cell receptor beta chains reported below all come from one sample, sequenced in a study of blood T cell repertoires in COVID-19. The method was immunoSEQ multiplex PCR; TCRdb's version includes in-frame clones alone and lacks a portion of them. The sample yields 150,000 to 180,000 clones, around 89% seen once. The sequenced material came from peripheral blood. The receptors originated from a woman aged 40 to 49 with acute or convalescent COVID-19.

This sequence joins TRBV11-2 and TRBJ2-3, with D tentatively TRBD2 (5 bases). The CDR3 has 12 amino acids. Per germline, CDR1 SGHAT and CDR2 FQNNGV. Trimming pared 1 base from V and 8 bases from J, leaving 7 bases between. The CDR3 nucleotides are TGTGCCAGCAGCTTAGTGGCGGGTACGCAGTATTTT. Translation: CASSLVAGTQYF.

J is TRBJ2-1 and V is TRBV5-4, with TRBD1 identical over 8 bases. V lost 4 bases, J lost 5 bases, and 8 bases stayed unmatched. This CDR3 is built from 15 residues. CDR1 SGHNT and CDR2 YYREEE come from the germline V gene (reference sequence). The CDR3 region has the DNA TGTGCCAGCAGCAGGACAGGGACCACCCACAATGAGCAGTTCTTC. Translation gives CASSRTGTTHNEQFF.

The chain uses TRBV9 and TRBJ2-2; TRBD2 aligns across 7 bases. This CDR3 is 16 amino acids long. Germline V gene lookup returns CDR1 SGDLS and CDR2 YYNGEE. Trimming took 3 bases from V and 4 from J; bases not matched to a gene: 9. The CDR3, as DNA: TGTGCCAGCAGCGCCGGACTAGTCTCCATCACCGGGGAGCTGTTTTTT. Translated: CASSAGLVSITGELFF.

The chain uses TRBV30 and TRBJ2-1, with D perhaps TRBD1 (5 bases). Germline assignment: CDR1 GTSNPN and CDR2 SVGIG (reference sequence). V dropped 3 bases and J dropped 5 bases, with 11 bases sitting between them. This CDR3 is 13 amino acids long. The CDR3 DNA reads as TGTGCCTGGAGGACAGCTCTACACAATGAGCAGTTCTTC. It codes for CAWRTALHNEQFF.

This chain uses TRBV6-2 or TRBV6-3 with TRBJ2-3; D perhaps matches TRBD2 (5 bases). V was clipped by 4 bases and J by 2 bases, with 7 bases between them. Germline CDR1 is MNHEY and CDR2 is SVGEGT. This CDR3 has 13 residues. CDR3: CASSFRDTDTQYF. As DNA, the CDR3 is TGTGCCAGCAGTTTCCGGGACACAGATACGCAGTATTTT.

The chain recombines TRBV20-1 with TRBJ1-2; D might be TRBD1 (5 bases). The CDR3 totals 11 residues. Trimming removed 6 bases at V and 5 bases at J, with 10 bases between. Germline loops: CDR1 DFQATT, CDR2 SNEGSKA (reference sequence). The CDR3: CSARTNYGYTF. The CDR3 DNA sequence: TGCAGTGCGCGGACAAATTATGGCTACACCTTC.

This chain connects TRBV27 to TRBJ2-7, with TRBD2 matching 10 bases. CDR3 size: 21 residues. The germline V gene has CDR1 MNHEY and CDR2 SMNVEV (reference sequence). V lost 2 bases and J lost 1; bases outside the gene matches: 20. Here the CDR3 reads CASSLRGTLLAGDKISYEQYF. The CDR3 coding sequence is TGTGCCAGCAGTTTAAGGGGGACGCTGCTAGCGGGAGATAAAATTTCCTACGAGCAGTACTTC.

This clone was seen just once. This chain joins TRBV7-9 and TRBJ2-3; 7 positions agree with TRBD2. Germline-derived CDR1 and CDR2 are SEHNR and FQNEAQ (reference sequence). The trim removed 2 bases at V and 0 bases at J, leaving 8 bases unmatched. This CDR3 contains 17 residues. CDR3 sequence (DNA): TGTGCCAGCAGCTTACTCCTCCAAGCGGGGAGCACAGATACGCAGTATTTT. Protein: CASSLLLQAGSTDTQYF.

This clone was recorded once. The CDR3 protein is CASQGRGNQPQHF. In DNA, the CDR3 is TGTGCGAGCCAGGGGCGAGGCAATCAGCCCCAGCATTTT. V and J are TRBV2 and TRBJ1-5, with D tentatively TRBD1 (6 bases). Germline CDR1 is SNHLY and CDR2 is FYNNEI. The CDR3 has 13 amino acids.

This chain joins TRBV20-1 and TRBJ1-2, with unresolved D. This CDR3 region has 15 residues. V shed 3 bases and J shed 5 bases, with 19 bases lying between them. Germline CDR1 reads DFQATT; CDR2 reads SNEGSKA (reference sequence). CDR3 in amino acids: CSASSLAQNTYGYTF. The CDR3 region has the DNA TGCAGTGCTAGTAGCCTGGCACAGAACACTTATGGCTACACCTTC.

The chain recombines TRBV9 with TRBJ1-4; D may be TRBD1 (6 bases). CDR3 length: 17 amino acids. Trimming stripped 2 bases from V and 5 bases from J, with 19 bases between. The V gene's germline CDR1 is SGDLS and CDR2 YYNGEE. The CDR3 DNA sequence: TGTGCCAGCAGCGTGGGTTGGGGGACACCAAAGAATGAAAAACTGTTTTTT. This encodes CASSVGWGTPKNEKLFF. Combining the CDR3 with reference TRBV9 and TRBJ1-4 gives the whole variable domain DSGVTQTPKHLITATGQRVTLRCSPRSGDLSVYWYQQSLDQGLQFLIQYYNGEERAKGNILERFSAQQFPDLHSELNLSSLELGDSALYFCASSVGWGTPKNEKLFFGSGTQLSVL.

This clone has a single count. CDR3 loop: CASSQDWEINSPLHF. As DNA, the CDR3 is TGTGCCAGCAGCCAAGATTGGGAGATTAATTCACCCCTCCACTTT. The chain has TRBV4-2 and TRBJ1-6; D is undetermined. CDR3 length: 15 residues. CDR1 LGHNA and CDR2 YNFKEQ come from the germline V gene. Trimming took off 0 bases at V and 6 bases at J, with 9 bases between the two ends.

The chain combines TRBV2 with TRBJ2-1; 8 nucleotides agree with TRBD2. V trimming: 6 bases; J trimming: 5 bases; junction bases outside the gene matches: 6. This CDR3 has 14 amino acids. Germline V lookup: CDR1 SNHLY, CDR2 FYNNEI. Here the CDR3 reads CASSGTRGNNEQFF. Here the CDR3 DNA reads TGTGCCAGCAGCGGGACTAGGGGCAACAATGAGCAGTTCTTC. Filled out from reference TRBV2 and TRBJ2-1, the complete variable domain reads EPEVTQTPSHQVTQMGQEVILRCVPISNHLYFYWYRQILGQKVEFLVSFYNNEISEKSEIFDDQFSVERPDGSNFTLKIRSTKLEDSAMYFCASSGTRGNNEQFFGPGTRLTVL.

The chain couples TRBV2 to TRBJ2-1; 8 bases match TRBD2. The CDR3 runs to 14 residues. Trimming at V came to 8 bases and at J to 7 bases, leaving 10 bases not matched to a gene. CDR1 SNHLY and CDR2 FYNNEI come from the germline V gene. CDR3 DNA: TGTGCCAGCCACGAGGGACTAGTTGTAAATGAGCAGTTCTTC. Its protein is CASHEGLVVNEQFF.

The chain recombines TRBV24-1 with TRBJ1-4; 11 bases align to TRBD1. V gave up 9 bases and J gave up 7 bases; unmatched junction bases: 3. CDR1 and CDR2 from the germline V gene are KGHDR and SFDVKD. The CDR3 is 13 residues long. In DNA, the CDR3 is TGTGCCACCGCCGGGACAGGGGGTGAAAAACTGTTTTTT. It is translated as CATAGTGGEKLFF.